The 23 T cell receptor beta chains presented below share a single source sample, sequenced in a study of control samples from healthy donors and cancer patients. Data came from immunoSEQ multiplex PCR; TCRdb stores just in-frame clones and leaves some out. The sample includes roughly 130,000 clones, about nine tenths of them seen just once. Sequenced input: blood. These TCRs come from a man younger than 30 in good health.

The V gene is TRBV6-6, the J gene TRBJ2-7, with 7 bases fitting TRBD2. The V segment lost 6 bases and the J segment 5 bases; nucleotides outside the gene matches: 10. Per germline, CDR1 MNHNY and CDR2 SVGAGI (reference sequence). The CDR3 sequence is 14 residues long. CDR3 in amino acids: CASRLTSSGHEQYF. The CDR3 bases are TGTGCCAGCAGGCTTACCTCTAGCGGCCACGAGCAGTACTTC.

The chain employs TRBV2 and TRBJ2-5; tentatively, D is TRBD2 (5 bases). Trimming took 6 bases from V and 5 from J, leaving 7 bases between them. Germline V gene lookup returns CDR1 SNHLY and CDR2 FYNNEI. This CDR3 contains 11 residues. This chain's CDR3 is CASSPGETQYF. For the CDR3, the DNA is TGTGCCAGCAGCCCGGGGGAGACCCAGTACTTC.

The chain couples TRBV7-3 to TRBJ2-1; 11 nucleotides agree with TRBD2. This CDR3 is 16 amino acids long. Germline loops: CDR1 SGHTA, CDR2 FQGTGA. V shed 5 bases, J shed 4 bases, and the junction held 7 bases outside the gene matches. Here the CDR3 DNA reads TGTGCCAGCAGCCCCCATCTAGCGGGGGGTTACAATGAGCAGTTCTTC. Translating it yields CASSPHLAGGYNEQFF.

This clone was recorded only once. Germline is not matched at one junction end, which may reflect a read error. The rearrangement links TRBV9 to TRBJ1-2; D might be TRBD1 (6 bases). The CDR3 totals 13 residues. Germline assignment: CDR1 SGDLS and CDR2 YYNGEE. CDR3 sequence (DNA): TGTGCCAGCAGCGAGACCCAAACAGGGAAGTCGGTCTTC. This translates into CASSETQTGKSVF.

The DNA for the CDR3 is TGTGCCAGCAGCAAAGGGGAACTAGCGGGGGGGAGCCGGGGTACGCAGTATTTT. As protein: CASSKGELAGGSRGTQYF. This chain connects TRBV21-1 to TRBJ2-3; the table calls TRBD2, which could not be checked here. TRBV21-1 is tagged as a pseudogene. The CDR3 covers 18 residues.

Here the CDR3 DNA reads TGCGCCAGCAGCTTGGGGGACAGGGCCAGGAACACTGAAGCTTTCTTT. Amino acid sequence: CASSLGDRARNTEAFF. The rearrangement joins TRBV5-1 to TRBJ1-1; the match to TRBD1 covers 9 bases. Germline trimming cut 0 bases from V and 1 base from J; bases unmatched to any gene: 4. The CDR3 spans 16 residues. CDR1 and CDR2 from the germline V gene are SGHRS and YFSETQ.

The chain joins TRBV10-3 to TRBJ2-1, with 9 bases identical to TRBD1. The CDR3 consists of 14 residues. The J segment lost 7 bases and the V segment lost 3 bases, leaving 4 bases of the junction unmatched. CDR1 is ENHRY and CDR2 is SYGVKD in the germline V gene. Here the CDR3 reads CAISERDRENEQFF. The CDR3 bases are TGTGCCATCAGTGAACGGGACAGGGAGAATGAGCAGTTCTTC.

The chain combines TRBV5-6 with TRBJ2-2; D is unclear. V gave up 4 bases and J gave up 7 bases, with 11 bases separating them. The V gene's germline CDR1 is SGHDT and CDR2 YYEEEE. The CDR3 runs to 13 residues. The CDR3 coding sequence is TGTGCCAGCAGCCTGGTGGCCCTCGGGGAGCTGTTTTTT. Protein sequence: CASSLVALGELFF.

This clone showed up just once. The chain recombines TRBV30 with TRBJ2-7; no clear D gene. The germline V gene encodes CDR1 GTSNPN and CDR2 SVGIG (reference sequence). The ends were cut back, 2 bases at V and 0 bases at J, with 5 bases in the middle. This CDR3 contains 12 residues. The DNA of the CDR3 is TGTGCCTGGAGTTATAGCTCCTACGAGCAGTACGTC. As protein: CAWSYSSYEQYV.

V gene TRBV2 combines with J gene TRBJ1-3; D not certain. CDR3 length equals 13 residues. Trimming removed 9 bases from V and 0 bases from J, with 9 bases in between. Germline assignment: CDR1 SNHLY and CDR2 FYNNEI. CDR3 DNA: TGTGCCAGTCAACAGAGCTCTGGAAACACCATATATTTT. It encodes CASQQSSGNTIYF.

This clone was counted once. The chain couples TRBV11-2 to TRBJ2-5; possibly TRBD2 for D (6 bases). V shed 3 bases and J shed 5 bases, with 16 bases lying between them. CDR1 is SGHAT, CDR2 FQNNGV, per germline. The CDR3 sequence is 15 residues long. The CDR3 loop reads CASSFTRGRGETQYF. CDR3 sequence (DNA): TGTGCCAGCAGCTTTACGCGGGGCCGGGGGGAGACCCAGTACTTC. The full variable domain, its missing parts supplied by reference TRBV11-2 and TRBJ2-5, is EAGVAQSPRYKIIEKRQSVAFWCNPISGHATLYWYQQILGQGPKLLIQFQNNGVVDDSQLPKDRFSAERLKGVDSTLKIQPAKLEDSAVYLCASSFTRGRGETQYFGPGTRLLVL.

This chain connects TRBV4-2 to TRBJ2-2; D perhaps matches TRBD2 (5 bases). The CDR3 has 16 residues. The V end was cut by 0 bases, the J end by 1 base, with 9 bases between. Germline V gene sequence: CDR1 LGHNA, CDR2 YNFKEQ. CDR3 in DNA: TGTGCCAGCAGCCAAGATTGGGCGGGGAACACCGGGGAGCTGTTTTTT. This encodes CASSQDWAGNTGELFF.

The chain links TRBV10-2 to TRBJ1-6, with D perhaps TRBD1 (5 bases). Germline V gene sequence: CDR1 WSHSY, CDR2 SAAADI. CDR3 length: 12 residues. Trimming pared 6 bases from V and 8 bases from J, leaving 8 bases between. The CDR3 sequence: CASRGGDSPLHF. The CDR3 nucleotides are TGCGCCAGCAGGGGGGGGGATTCACCCCTCCACTTT.

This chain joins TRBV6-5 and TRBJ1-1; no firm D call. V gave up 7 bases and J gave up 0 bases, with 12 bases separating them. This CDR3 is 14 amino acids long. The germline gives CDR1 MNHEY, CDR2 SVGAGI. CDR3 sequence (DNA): TGTGCCAGCAACCGGAGAACTATGAACACTGAAGCTTTCTTT. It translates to CASNRRTMNTEAFF.

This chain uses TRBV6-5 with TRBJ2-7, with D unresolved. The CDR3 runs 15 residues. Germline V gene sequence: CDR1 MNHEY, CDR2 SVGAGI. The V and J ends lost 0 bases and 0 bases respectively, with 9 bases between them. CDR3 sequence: CASSYSADHSYEQYV. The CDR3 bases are TGTGCCAGCAGTTACTCTGCGGACCACTCCTACGAGCAGTACGTC.

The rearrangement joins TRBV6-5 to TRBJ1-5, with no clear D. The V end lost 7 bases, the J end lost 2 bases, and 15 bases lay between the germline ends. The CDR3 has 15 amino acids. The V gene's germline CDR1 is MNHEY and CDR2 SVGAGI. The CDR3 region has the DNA TGTGCCAGCACTGCCAGCCCCGGGGGCAATCAGCCCCAGCATTTT. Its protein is CASTASPGGNQPQHF.

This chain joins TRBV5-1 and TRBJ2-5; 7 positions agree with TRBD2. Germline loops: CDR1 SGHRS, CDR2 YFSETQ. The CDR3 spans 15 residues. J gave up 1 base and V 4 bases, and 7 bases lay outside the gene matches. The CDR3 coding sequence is TGCGCCAGCAGCCCGGGACTACGAGCCCAAGAGACCCAGTACTTC. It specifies CASSPGLRAQETQYF.

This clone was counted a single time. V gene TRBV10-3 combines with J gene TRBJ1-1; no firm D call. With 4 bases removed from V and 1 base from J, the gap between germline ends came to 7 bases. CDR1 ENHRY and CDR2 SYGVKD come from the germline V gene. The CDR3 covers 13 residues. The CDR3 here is CAISGVGNTEAFF. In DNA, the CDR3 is TGTGCCATCAGTGGAGTGGGGAACACTGAAGCTTTCTTT.

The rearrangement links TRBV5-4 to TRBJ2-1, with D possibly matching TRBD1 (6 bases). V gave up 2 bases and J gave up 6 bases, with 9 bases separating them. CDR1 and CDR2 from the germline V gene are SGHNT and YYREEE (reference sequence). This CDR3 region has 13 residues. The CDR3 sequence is CASSFQGSNEQFF. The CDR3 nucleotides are TGTGCCAGCAGCTTTCAGGGGAGCAATGAGCAGTTCTTC.

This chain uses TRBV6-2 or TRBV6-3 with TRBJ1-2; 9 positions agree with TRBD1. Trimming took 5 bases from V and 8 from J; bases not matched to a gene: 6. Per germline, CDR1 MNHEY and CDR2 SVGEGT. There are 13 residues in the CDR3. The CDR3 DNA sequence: TGTGCCAGCAGTCAACAGGGGGCCGTCGGCTACACCTTC. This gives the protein CASSQQGAVGYTF.

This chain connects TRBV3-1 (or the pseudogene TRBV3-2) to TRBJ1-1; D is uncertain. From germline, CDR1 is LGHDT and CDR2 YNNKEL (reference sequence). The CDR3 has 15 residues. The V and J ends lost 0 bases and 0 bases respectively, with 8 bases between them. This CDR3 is CASSQDWPVNTEAFF. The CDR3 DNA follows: TGTGCCAGCAGCCAAGATTGGCCCGTGAACACTGAAGCTTTCTTT.

The CDR3 spells CASSPLDRDYGYTF. The CDR3 bases are TGCGCCAGCAGCCCCCTGGACAGGGACTATGGCTACACCTTC. This chain links TRBV4-3 with TRBJ1-2, with TRBD1 matching over 8 bases. This CDR3 is built from 14 residues. Germline loops: CDR1 LGHNA, CDR2 YSLEER. The V and J ends lost 4 bases and 3 bases, in that order; junction bases with no gene match: 4.

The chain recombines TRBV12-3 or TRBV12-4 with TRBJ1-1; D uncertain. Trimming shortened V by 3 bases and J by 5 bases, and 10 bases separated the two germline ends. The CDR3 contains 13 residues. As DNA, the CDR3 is TGTGCCAGCAGTTTTTCCCGCGGGACTGAAGCTTTCTTT. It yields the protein CASSFSRGTEAFF.